The T cell receptor (beta chain) under discussion was sequenced for a study of identical twins (TCRdb year 2016). About the study as a whole: TCR alpha and beta repertoires from monozygotic twins, unrelated adults of various ages and cord blood were deep-sequenced to test whether fetal clonotypes persist. To rule out contamination, the twin experiments were replicated at different times with different library preparation protocols.

Every donor in the study was a healthy Caucasian. Three pairs of female monozygotic twins, all aged roughly 18 to 29 years, made up the twin cohort. Using Miltenyi CD45RO+ enrichment and human naive T-cell isolation kits, memory (CD45RO+) and naive T cells were isolated from PBMC. Libraries were made using 5' RACE. Reads for this sample came from an Illumina HiSeq 2000. Template switching added a universal primer binding site, and the final cDNA carried a unique molecular identifier that allowed TCR cDNA molecules to be counted accurately. First-strand cDNA for TCR alpha and beta chains was synthesized from specific primers in the conserved constant-segment region. To control for contamination, each cDNA library was double barcoded with a SMART-Mk sample barcode plus Illumina barcodes. Two successive PCR steps introduced TruSeq adapter sequences along with Illumina sample barcodes. The TCR alpha and beta cDNA libraries were sequenced on the Illumina HiSeq platform using custom primers. On the authors' methods: MiGEC was used to process raw reads and extract unique molecular identifiers, and MiXCR was used to find CDR3 positions. For each individual, recombination models were inferred using an EM algorithm with the repgenHMM and IGoR tools. Shared clonotypes were analyzed with the tcR package in R, and sharing was normalized by the product of cloneset sizes. To study raw recombination free of thymic and clonal selection effects, out-of-frame nonproductive sequences were analyzed. Through fastp at Q25 and MiXCR, TCRdb rebuilt clones from the public reads, retaining in-frame beta chains. Identical CDR3 proteins give one entry, which carries the most common genes and DNA. In this record, the V and J calls reflect TCRdb's handling and not the investigators' own analysis. Present in this sample are fewer than 250,000 distinct CDR3 sequences, approximately 7% of which were seen just once. In total, the top ten clones hold approximately 3.7% of the sample.

From the cysteine through the phenylalanine, the CDR3 covers 13 amino acids. The entry retains the CDR3 DNA only, 39 bases that are in frame from base 1. CDR1 and CDR2 are read off the germline V gene (reference sequence) as SEHNR and FQNEAQ. V loses 3 bases of germline sequence and J loses 4 bases, and the interval between the two ends is 9 bases. Findings and caveats that apply to the study as a whole: Zero-insertion analyses could be partly confounded by invariant T cells such as MAIT and iNKT, although diverse VJ usage argued against such confounding for most clonotypes. Recombination models systematically underestimated out-of-frame TCR alpha sharing in monozygotic twins but agreed with sharing between unrelated individuals. Excess twin sharing in beta out-of-frame sequences was weaker because fewer shared sequences lowered the signal-to-noise ratio. Conclusions relied on cross-sectional statistical analysis, since the same donors could not be followed over many years. Fewer insertions were carried by abundant cord blood beta clonotypes; a weaker similar trend was observed in young adult naive repertoires, while no such trend was observed in memory repertoires. Compared with coincidental sharing between unrelated individuals, out-of-frame TCR alpha sequences shared between twins showed an excess of sequences with low generation probability.

This clonotype was recorded a few times. Its antigen has not been determined. Base-call qualities are not available, and no considerably larger clone is one nucleotide away. This sample was shared with a second study, whose subject was yellow fever vaccine responses in identical twins. The second paper further reports: The authors reported that the T cell response to vaccination in identical twins appeared partly convergent and partly personalized. In the study, vaccine-responding T cell clones were precisely tracked in identical twins.

Material: memory (CD45RO+) T cells sorted from blood. This specimen's cell subset or site label, per the study, means: CD45RO+ enriched T cells. The V gene is TRBV7-9 and the J gene is TRBJ1-1; the D gene is unclear. The clonotype comes from a woman aged 18-30 years in good health. The DNA sequence follows: TGTGCCAGCAGCTTGGGGTTCCGCACTGAAGCTTTCTTT. Its translation reads: CASSLGFRTEAFF.